What follows describes a single TCR beta chain. Its antigen is still unknown. The data originate from a study of OX40 agonist ivuxolimab in advanced cancers. Study-wide points: Antigen targets of the expanded peripheral T cells went undetermined. Some of the lowest clonal expansion was seen in partial responders at 0.1-3.0 mg/kg.

J was trimmed by 6 bases and V by 6 bases; bases with no gene match: 8. Germline CDR1 and CDR2: SNHLY and FYNNEI. CDR3 length equals 14 residues. TCRdb's copy holds only in-frame clones and misses some; the assay was immunoSEQ multiplex PCR. In the table there are about 68,000 clones, approximately 82% of which are singletons. This sequence originates from an adult with an advanced solid tumor such as melanoma, head and neck, liver or kidney cancer. The chain has TRBV2 and TRBJ1-5; the match to TRBD1 covers 7 bases. The source material was CD4+ or CD8+ T cells sorted from blood, sampled in a trial of the OX40 agonist ivuxolimab. This chain's CDR3 is CASRGQARGQPQHF. The CDR3 DNA sequence: TGTGCCAGCAGAGGACAGGCCCGGGGTCAGCCCCAGCATTTT.